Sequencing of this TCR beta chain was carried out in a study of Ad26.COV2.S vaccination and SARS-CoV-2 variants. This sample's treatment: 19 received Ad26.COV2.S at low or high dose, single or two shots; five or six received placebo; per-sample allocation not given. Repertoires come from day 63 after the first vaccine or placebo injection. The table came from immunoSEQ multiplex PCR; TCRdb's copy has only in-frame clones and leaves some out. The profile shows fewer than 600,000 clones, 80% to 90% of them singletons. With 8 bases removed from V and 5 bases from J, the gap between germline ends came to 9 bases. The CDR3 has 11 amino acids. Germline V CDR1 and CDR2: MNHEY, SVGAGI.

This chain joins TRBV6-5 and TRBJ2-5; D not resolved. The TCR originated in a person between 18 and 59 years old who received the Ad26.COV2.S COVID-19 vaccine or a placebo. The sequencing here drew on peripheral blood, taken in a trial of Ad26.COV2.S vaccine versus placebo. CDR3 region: CASGPWETQYF. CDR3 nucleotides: TGTGCCAGCGGGCCCTGGGAGACCCAGTACTTC.